The TCR beta chain described here comes from a study of blood T cell repertoires in COVID-19. Study summary: PBMCs, B-cell-depleted T cells, or T cells provided the cDNA or gDNA that made up the material.

Authors' analysis steps: Using reference gene primer amplification, nucleated cell counts were estimated. The table came from immunoSEQ multiplex PCR; TCRdb's copy has only in-frame clones and leaves some out. That table furnishes V, J and clone size, whereas the DNA furnished D and trimming. In the table there are some 280,000 clones, around 81% of which are singletons. The CDR3 sequence is 16 residues long. Germline V lookup: CDR1 LGHNA, CDR2 YNFKEQ. The J segment lost 0 bases and the V segment lost 0 bases, leaving 2 bases of the junction unmatched. The clonotype was recovered from a woman between 45 and 65 years old with active or convalescent COVID-19. The chain joins TRBV4-2 to TRBJ2-3, with 8 bases fitting TRBD2. The sample was peripheral blood. This CDR3 reads CASSQDPSGSTDTQYF. The CDR3 region has the DNA TGTGCCAGCAGCCAAGACCCTAGCGGGAGCACAGATACGCAGTATTTT.